These T cell receptor beta chains were read from a single sample in a study of OX40 agonist ivuxolimab in advanced cancers. Clones were read by immunoSEQ multiplex PCR, and TCRdb kept only the in-frame ones, dropping some. The data contain around 79,000 clones, almost 85% of them singletons. The sample in question was CD4+ or CD8+ T cells sorted from blood, obtained in a trial of the OX40 agonist ivuxolimab. The receptors derive from an adult with an advanced solid tumor such as melanoma, head and neck, liver or kidney cancer. Both conserved end residues are part of each CDR3. The D gene is left open where the match is weak. Expanded clones get a size class; other rows say once, few or many, or leave the size out.

-	TRBJ1-2	TRBV28	few	CASSLLGSANYGYTF	TGTGCCAGCAGTTTATTAGGGTCAGCTAACTATGGCTACACCTTC
-	TRBJ2-7	TRBV5-1	-	CASSLEGGSLYEQYF	TGCGCCAGCAGCTTGGAGGGGGGAAGTCTATACGAGCAGTACTTC
-	TRBJ1-5	TRBV6-5	few	CASSQVPNQPQHF	TGTGCCAGCAGCCAGGTTCCTAATCAGCCCCAGCATTTT
-	TRBJ2-7	TRBV7-2	-	CASSKGAVSYEQYF	TGTGCCAGCAGCAAAGGGGCAGTCTCCTACGAGCAGTACTTC
-	TRBJ2-3	TRBV5-1	-	CASSLFSSISTDTQYF	TGCGCCAGCAGCTTGTTTAGTAGTATTAGCACAGATACGCAGTATTTT
-	TRBJ1-5	TRBV6-1	few	CASSGGGNQPQHF	TGTGCCAGCAGTGGGGGTGGCAATCAGCCCCAGCATTTT
-	TRBJ2-1	TRBV14	-	CASSQVQGNRWDEQFF	TGTGCCAGCAGCCAAGTTCAGGGGAACAGATGGGATGAGCAGTTCTTC
-	TRBJ2-2	TRBV18	-	CASSPPSITANTGELFF	TGTGCCAGCTCACCACCGTCGATAACCGCGAACACCGGGGAGCTGTTTTTT
-	TRBJ2-7	TRBV7-9	-	CASSFDREFEQYF	TGTGCCAGCAGCTTTGACAGAGAATTCGAGCAGTACTTC
-	TRBJ1-1	TRBV6-6	-	CASSPGRAEAFF	TGTGCCAGCAGCCCCGGGAGGGCTGAAGCTTTCTTT
-	TRBJ1-5	TRBV30	-	CAWSGSTRQSPQHF	TGTGCCTGGAGTGGCAGCACCAGGCAATCGCCCCAGCATTTT
-	TRBJ2-7	TRBV2	-	CASNPSQKTFYEQYF	TGTGCCAGCAACCCGAGCCAAAAAACCTTCTACGAGCAGTACTTC
-	TRBJ2-2	TRBV18	once	CASSPRRAGELFF	TGTGCCAGCTCACCACGAAGGGCCGGGGAGCTGTTTTTT
TRBD1	TRBJ1-2	TRBV9	-	CASSDSGGGYTF	TGTGCCAGCAGCGACTCAGGGGGTGGCTACACCTTC